This TCR beta chain was recorded in a study of blood T cell repertoires in COVID-19 (TCRdb year 2020). Background for the entire study: The collaborator samples originated in the United States, Italy and Spain and spanned the acute and convalescent phases of COVID-19. The sample metadata nearly always contained a de-identified subject ID, COVID-19 status, age in years and sex. Subjects who had been exposed to COVID-19, were actively infected with it, or had recovered from it provided the deeply sampled blood TCRbeta repertoires that made up the dataset. The repertoires were made available in a free public database intended to serve as a resource for research on the immune response to SARS-CoV-2. Where available, HLA class I and class II types were taken from metadata supplied by the sample provider and were not determined by assay-based typing. The samples were drawn from the first 160 participants of the ongoing ImmuneRACE study and from over 950 subjects provided by 6 global collaborators. The material from the prospective study consisted of cDNA or gDNA derived from T cells, B-cell-depleted T cells, or PBMCs.

TCRbeta CDR3 regions were amplified from genomic DNA using the immunoSEQ Assay, a bias-controlled multiplex PCR. As for the original processing: The number of nucleated cells in each sample was estimated from the amplification of reference gene primers within the assay. To quantify the absolute abundance of each unique TCRbeta CDR3 rearrangement, sequence reads were collapsed and filtered. For each sample, productive Simpson clonality was calculated by taking the square root of Simpson's diversity index across productive rearrangements. TCRdb limited this immuneACCESS table to in-frame rearrangements with V and J called. A share of clones is missing; checked studies link under half to unresolved V genes, and the rest is unexplained. That table gives V, J and clone size, and the DNA gave D and trimming. Recorded for this sample are 240,000 or so clones; more than 75% of them occurred a single time. The ten largest clones represent 2% to 2.5% of the sample.

In regard to this clone: Its recognized antigen is unknown. Base qualities were left out, and no much larger clone turns up one base away.

Broader findings and caveats from the paper: The quantity of clinical and demographic metadata differed by source and by participant and was supplied without curation.

Participants in the prospective study were enrolled through a virtual design, were aged about 18 to 89 years, and lived in approximately 25 United States geographic areas. In the prospective study, participants were assigned to cohorts based on the clinical history participants reported in a screening survey and a study questionnaire. Recovered participants in ImmuneRACE Cohort 3 were defined as having two consecutive negative NP/OP PCR tests, clearance from a healthcare professional, or resolution of symptoms. Mobile phlebotomists in the prospective study collected whole blood, serum and a nasopharyngeal or oropharyngeal swab from every participant. Over a 2-month period, participants in the prospective study had the option of providing additional blood draws and questionnaires. Before DNA extraction, blood samples from the prospective study were shipped at room temperature or frozen. The CDR3 measures 15 amino acids from cysteine to phenylalanine. Only the CDR3 portion is preserved as DNA: 45 bases, with reading frame beginning at the first base. At the junction V is shortened by 5 bases and J by 5 bases; bases outside the gene matches: 11. For CDR1 and CDR2, the germline V gene (reference sequence) lists MNHEY and SMNVEV.

Sequenced: PBMCs or T cells enriched from blood (not recorded which). The receptor was isolated from a woman aged 45-59 years who had recovered from COVID-19. The V and J segments used are TRBV27 and TRBJ2-5; the central 7 bases match TRBD2. At the DNA level, the sequence is TGTGCCAGCAGTACATATGCGACTAGCCCCGAGACCCAGTACTTC. The translation is CASSTYATSPETQYF.